This is a list of T cell receptor beta chains from one sample in a study of T cell responses to AZD1222 COVID-19 vaccine. Produced via immunoSEQ multiplex PCR; TCRdb's table is partial and in-frame only. Found here are roughly 120,000 clones, more than 75% of them singletons; the top ten hold approximately 8.1%. This specimen consisted of peripheral blood, obtained on day 0 of AZD1222 vaccination. The receptors come from an adult in good health. Both conserved end residues are part of each CDR3. The D gene is left open where the match is weak. For some rows the clone size is stated as once, few or many, or as a class when expanded; others skip it.

CDR3aa,CDR3nt,abundance,j_gene,d_gene,v_gene
CASSIRGGDNEKLFF,TGTGCCAGTAGTATCCGCGGGGGGGATAATGAAAAACTGTTTTTT,-,TRBJ1-4,-,TRBV19
CSARQTSYNEQFF,TGCAGCGCTAGACAGACCTCCTACAATGAGCAGTTCTTC,-,TRBJ2-1,-,TRBV29-1
CASRYGTGGNNEQFF,TGTGCCAGCAGATACGGGACAGGGGGCAACAATGAGCAGTTCTTC,once,TRBJ2-1,TRBD1,TRBV6-2/TRBV6-3
CASSQGVRGRFF,TGTGCCAGCAGCCAAGGCGTGAGGGGCCGGTTCTTC,-,TRBJ2-1,-,TRBV4-2
CASSLDRGQGYGYTF,TGTGCCAGCAGCTTAGATAGAGGACAGGGCTATGGCTACACCTTC,-,TRBJ1-2,TRBD1,TRBV11-2
CASSLALAGANEQFF,TGTGCCAGCAGCTTAGCCCTAGCGGGGGCAAATGAGCAGTTCTTC,-,TRBJ2-1,TRBD2,TRBV7-9
CASSQDGGGSSYNEQFF,TGCGCCAGCAGCCAAGATGGGGGCGGGAGCTCCTACAATGAGCAGTTCTTC,-,TRBJ2-1,-,TRBV4-3
CASSQEGLAGYEQYF,TGCGCCAGCAGCCAAGAGGGGCTAGCGGGTTACGAGCAGTACTTC,-,TRBJ2-7,TRBD2,TRBV4-1
CASTLGLAGYNEQFF,TGCGCCAGCACCCTGGGACTAGCGGGTTACAATGAGCAGTTCTTC,-,TRBJ2-1,TRBD2,TRBV5-1
CASSSAGGAPGNTIYF,TGTGCCAGCAGTTCCGCGGGGGGCGCACCCGGAAACACCATATATTTT,-,TRBJ1-3,-,TRBV6-5
CASSPFTSGMTDTQYF,TGTGCCAGCTCACCATTTACTAGCGGGATGACAGATACGCAGTATTTT,-,TRBJ2-3,TRBD2,TRBV18
CASSSSTYEQYF,TGTGCCAGCTCGTCTAGTACCTACGAGCAGTACTTC,-,TRBJ2-7,-,TRBV18
CASSLTGTENSPLHF,TGCGCCAGCAGCCTGACCGGGACAGAAAATTCACCCCTCCACTTT,-,TRBJ1-6,TRBD1,TRBV4-1
CASGRDRGTDTQYF,TGTGCCAGCGGGAGAGACAGGGGCACAGATACGCAGTATTTT,once,TRBJ2-3,TRBD1,TRBV2
CASSDRRGLFF,TGTGCCAGCAGCGACCGGCGGGGACTGTTTTTT,-,TRBJ2-2,-,TRBV9
CASSSGPEAFF,TGTGCCAGCAGCTCCGGACCTGAAGCTTTCTTT,many,TRBJ1-1,-,TRBV7-6
CATLLRDRHEQYF,TGTGCCACCCTCCTCCGGGACAGACACGAGCAGTACTTC,few,TRBJ2-7,TRBD1,TRBV28
CASSQDPRPGLGPGELFF,TGCGCCAGCAGCCAAGACCCTCGGCCGGGACTAGGCCCCGGGGAGCTGTTTTTT,few,TRBJ2-2,TRBD2,TRBV4-1
CASVLDRGEQYF,TGTGCCAGCGTACTCGACCGAGGGGAGCAGTACTTC,-,TRBJ2-7,-,TRBV5-6
CASSQGGEGLHF,TGTGCCAGCAGCCAAGGGGGAGAAGGCCTCCACTTT,-,TRBJ1-6,-,TRBV3-1/TRBV3-2
CASSAATGYNEQFF,TGTGCCAGCAGTGCCGCGACAGGATACAATGAGCAGTTCTTC,once,TRBJ2-1,-,TRBV27
CASSQERQRSSYEQYF,TGCGCCAGCAGCCAAGAGCGGCAGAGGAGCTCCTACGAGCAGTACTTC,-,TRBJ2-7,-,TRBV4-1
CASRSGTHLLPSYGYTF,TGCGCCAGCAGGTCCGGGACCCATCTACTTCCTAGCTATGGCTACACCTTC,once,TRBJ1-2,-,TRBV5-1
CASSERVGPSGGYTF,TGTGCCAGCAGCGAGCGGGTGGGGCCCAGTGGTGGCTACACCTTC,-,TRBJ1-2,-,TRBV9
CASSFRNREVLHF,TGTGCCAGCAGTTTCCGGAACAGGGAGGTCCTCCACTTT,-,TRBJ1-6,-,TRBV27
CATKWQGANYGYTF,TGTGCCACCAAATGGCAGGGGGCTAACTATGGCTACACCTTC,once,TRBJ1-2,TRBD1,TRBV27
CASSLASGPSPLHF,TGTGCCAGCAGCTTGGCTTCGGGACCTTCACCCCTCCACTTT,-,TRBJ1-6,-,TRBV5-5
CAWSPQDNSPLHF,TGTGCCTGGAGCCCCCAGGATAATTCACCCCTCCACTTT,once,TRBJ1-6,-,TRBV30
CASRGQFF,TGTGCCAGCAGGGGGCAGTTCTTC,-,TRBJ2-1,-,TRBV12-3/TRBV12-4
CASSQDGASGYNEQFF,TGTGCCAGCAGCCAAGATGGGGCTAGCGGCTACAATGAGCAGTTCTTC,-,TRBJ2-1,TRBD2,TRBV3-1/TRBV3-2
CASRNRGGVTGELFF,TGTGCCAGTAGGAATAGAGGCGGGGTCACCGGGGAGCTGTTTTTT,few,TRBJ2-2,-,TRBV19
CASSLTRGGSAGGYYGYTF,TGTGCCAGCAGCTTAACCCGGGGGGGGTCGGCAGGCGGTTACTATGGCTACACCTTC,-,TRBJ1-2,-,TRBV7-2
CASSLPGTGTNYGYTF,TGTGCCAGCAGCCTTCCCGGGACAGGAACGAACTATGGCTACACCTTC,-,TRBJ1-2,TRBD1,TRBV5-6
CASSFIASETQYF,TGTGCCAGCAGCTTCATTGCGTCAGAGACCCAGTACTTC,-,TRBJ2-5,-,TRBV11-2
CASSSGPGASYEQYF,TGTGCCAGCAGCTCCGGTCCAGGGGCCTCCTACGAGCAGTACTTC,-,TRBJ2-7,-,TRBV3-1/TRBV3-2
CASSNGLAGARANVLTF,TGCGCCAGCAGCAACGGACTAGCGGGGGCCCGGGCCAACGTCCTGACTTTC,-,TRBJ2-6,TRBD2,TRBV5-1
CASSLEVLGVSYNEQFF,TGTGCCAGCAGCTTAGAGGTCCTGGGAGTCTCCTACAATGAGCAGTTCTTC,-,TRBJ2-1,-,TRBV7-3
CASSYGYGYTF,TGTGCCAGCAGTTACGGATATGGCTACACCTTC,once,TRBJ1-2,-,TRBV6-6
CATRDRSSYEQYF,TGTGCCACGCGGGACAGGAGCTCCTACGAGCAGTACTTC,few,TRBJ2-7,TRBD1,TRBV10-3
CASSLSEVSNQPQHF,TGTGCCAGCTCACTGTCCGAGGTCAGCAATCAGCCCCAGCATTTT,once,TRBJ1-5,-,TRBV18
CAISEDRVREQYF,TGTGCCATCAGTGAGGATAGAGTCCGGGAGCAGTACTTC,-,TRBJ2-7,-,TRBV10-3
CAWISGPRSYEQYF,TGTGCCTGGATATCCGGGCCCAGGTCCTACGAGCAGTACTTC,-,TRBJ2-7,-,TRBV30
CASSRPDDRGYEQYF,TGCGCCAGCAGCCGTCCCGACGACAGGGGCTACGAGCAGTACTTC,few,TRBJ2-7,TRBD1,TRBV4-1
CASSLGVGGNNEQFF,TGTGCCAGCAGCTTAGGAGTGGGGGGGAACAATGAGCAGTTCTTC,-,TRBJ2-1,TRBD2,TRBV7-8
CASSLSYEQYF,TGTGCCAGCAGCTTGTCCTACGAGCAGTACTTC,-,TRBJ2-7,-,TRBV7-9
CASSQAVGTSRNEQFF,TGCGCCAGCAGCCAAGCGGTTGGGACTAGCAGGAATGAGCAGTTCTTC,-,TRBJ2-1,TRBD2,TRBV4-1
CSVEGGGGHYNEQFF,TGCAGCGTTGAAGGGGGCGGGGGCCACTACAATGAGCAGTTCTTC,-,TRBJ2-1,-,TRBV29-1
CASSSTSTGIRNTEAFF,TGTGCCAGCAGCTCTACCTCGACAGGGATTAGGAACACTGAAGCTTTCTTT,-,TRBJ1-1,TRBD1,TRBV27
CASSFDTSRGNQPQHF,TGTGCCAGCAGCTTCGACACGTCGAGGGGCAATCAGCCCCAGCATTTT,few,TRBJ1-5,-,TRBV7-2
CASSQECPVSSYEQYF,TGTGCCAGCAGCCAAGAATGCCCGGTGAGCTCCTACGAGCAGTACTTC,once,TRBJ2-7,-,TRBV3-1/TRBV3-2
CAWSFDLAAFF,TGTGCCTGGAGTTTTGACCTGGCGGCTTTCTTT,-,TRBJ1-1,-,TRBV30
CASSPREADYEQYF,TGTGCCAGCAGCCCAAGGGAGGCGGACTACGAGCAGTACTTC,-,TRBJ2-7,-,TRBV21-1
CASSYYAGGSYNEQFF,TGTGCCAGCAGTTACTACGCGGGGGGGTCCTACAATGAGCAGTTCTTC,-,TRBJ2-1,TRBD2,TRBV6-5
CASSPRSFSSQDQETQYF,TGTGCCAGCTCTCCTCGCAGTTTTTCCAGCCAGGATCAAGAGACCCAGTACTTC,-,TRBJ2-5,-,TRBV27
CASRSDRRALHF,TGTGCCAGCAGGTCCGACAGGAGGGCCCTCCACTTT,-,TRBJ1-6,-,TRBV7-9
CASSRDRVNYGYTF,TGCGCCAGCAGCCGGGACAGGGTAAACTATGGCTACACCTTC,few,TRBJ1-2,TRBD1,TRBV5-1
CASSKNSPSSTDTQYF,TGTGCCAGCAGCAAAAACTCGCCCTCTAGTACAGATACGCAGTATTTT,-,TRBJ2-3,-,TRBV11-2
CASSPGGWGAGGEQFF,TGTGCCAGCAGCCCCGGGGGGTGGGGGGCTGGGGGTGAGCAGTTCTTC,once,TRBJ2-1,-,TRBV5-4
CATREAGGQETQYF,TGTGCCACCCGAGAAGCGGGAGGCCAAGAGACCCAGTACTTC,-,TRBJ2-5,TRBD2,TRBV10-3
CASSPGRGTNEKLFF,TGCGCCAGCAGCCCGGGACGGGGAACTAATGAAAAACTGTTTTTT,-,TRBJ1-4,-,TRBV4-1